This entry describes one TCR beta chain. This specimen comes from a study of blood T cell repertoires in COVID-19. Libraries were prepared by immunoSEQ multiplex PCR; TCRdb keeps only in-frame clonotypes and omits some of them. The table includes 150,000 to 200,000 clones, roughly 82% detected once. This CDR3 region has 17 residues. Trimming removed 2 bases from V and 3 bases from J; junction bases left unmatched: 9. In germline, CDR1 is SGHRS, CDR2 YFSETQ. Across 20 to 25 US areas, participants ranged in age from about 18 to 90 years. Assignments of participants to cohorts depended upon their own reported clinical history.

This chain uses TRBV5-1 with TRBJ1-2; 11 bases match TRBD1. The sequence was obtained from a woman between 55 and 75 years old with acute COVID-19. Sample: PBMCs or T cells enriched from blood (not recorded which). In DNA form, the CDR3 reads TGCGCCAGCAGCTTCACCCCCGGACAGGGGGCAGACTATGGCTACACCTTC. Its protein product is CASSFTPGQGADYGYTF.